This is a list of T cell receptor beta chains from one sample in a study of CD8 T cells in ankylosing spondylitis. TCRdb redid the calling of the 5' RACE reads with MiXCR, one entry per CDR3 protein. The sample has about 800,000 distinct CDR3 sequences, approximately 12% seen once; the top ten hold 0.51%. The sample taken for sequencing was blood, either unsorted or a sorted T cell fraction (not recorded which). The receptors come from a male donor with ankylosing spondylitis. Each CDR3 is given with its conserved first and last residue.

TRBJ2-2,TRBV6-2/TRBV6-3,CASSYGASSGELFF
TRBJ1-1,TRBV4-2,CASSPEKDRVNTEAFF
TRBJ2-4,TRBV29-1,CSVEKDSKNIQYF
TRBJ2-5,TRBV20-1,CSAVLLGETQYF
TRBJ1-6,TRBV4-3,CASSPDRGQNSPLHF
TRBJ2-5,TRBV12-3/TRBV12-4,CASRQGVYGVETQYF
TRBJ1-1,TRBV20-1,CSAPLQGGGTEAFF
TRBJ2-5,TRBV7-7,CASSRSGSQETQYF
TRBJ2-7,TRBV5-6,CASSLGPGAIPYEQYF
TRBJ2-1,TRBV7-6,CASSPRPFNEQFF
TRBJ2-1,TRBV10-3,CAISEIRGTYNEQFF
TRBJ2-7,TRBV6-1,CASSRDRSFYEQYF
TRBJ1-1,TRBV3-1,CASSQFPGNTEAFF
TRBJ1-5,TRBV20-1,CSAVAGSNQPQHF
TRBJ2-7,TRBV12-3/TRBV12-4,CASSVDRGGYEQYF